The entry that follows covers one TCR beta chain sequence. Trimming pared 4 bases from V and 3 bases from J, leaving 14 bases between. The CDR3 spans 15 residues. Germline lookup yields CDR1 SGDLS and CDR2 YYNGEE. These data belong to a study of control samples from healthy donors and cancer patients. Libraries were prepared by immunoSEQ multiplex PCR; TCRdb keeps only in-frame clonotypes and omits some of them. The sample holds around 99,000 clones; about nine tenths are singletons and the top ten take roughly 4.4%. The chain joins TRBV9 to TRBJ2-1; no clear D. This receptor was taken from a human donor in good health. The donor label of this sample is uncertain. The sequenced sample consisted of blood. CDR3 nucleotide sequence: TGTGCCAGCAGCACCGGCGACCCCCTCTACAATGAGCAGTTCTTC. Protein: CASSTGDPLYNEQFF.